This note documents a single T cell receptor beta chain sequence. It has no known antigen specificity. No much larger clone is present one base from it, and per-base qualities are unavailable. A distance of 14 bases separates the germline ends of V and J, which lose 5 bases and 1 base respectively. Taken from cysteine to phenylalanine, the CDR3 has 15 residues. Only CDR3 DNA is held: 45 bases, read in frame from base 1. As encoded in the germline V gene (reference sequence), CDR1 is SEHNR while CDR2 is FQNEAQ. This sample was taken from a study of cytomegalovirus exposure and HLA in healthy donors (dated by TCRdb to 2016 to 2017). General notes on the study: A later analysis indicated that the 110 or so validation repertoires were generated on the platform also employed for the approximately 700 repertoires of the first cohort. High-throughput TCR immunosequencing, statistical association of individual TCRs with disease status, and machine learning were combined to predict cytomegalovirus infection status. Besides the first cohort of approximately 670 subjects, a separate validation cohort made up of 120 different subjects was used. The study aimed to test whether signatures of past pathogen exposure could be identified by cataloging public T cell receptors. What the study reported, not specific to this receptor: In both the original and validation cohorts, the classifier was reported to diagnose cytomegalovirus status with high specificity and sensitivity. A later analysis had no HLA typing for the validation cohort, so co-occurrence there was scored across all 130 or so repertoires. The study gave a list of some 150 TCR beta chains associated with cytomegalovirus. A few of the identified cytomegalovirus-associated TCR beta chains were confirmed in vitro to be specific for cytomegalovirus antigens. While some public TCRs were present in many individuals, most TCR sequences turned up only very rarely across donors. Subsequent analysis determined that TCRs grouped into clusters in the first cohort also showed a tendency toward co-occurrence across the 130 or so validation repertoires, and roughly 94% of cluster scores exceeded 0. The authors suggested that the approach could potentially be extended to other disease states and immunological phenotypes.

The method was the immunoSEQ multiplex PCR assay. Per the source publication's procedure: A statistical classification framework was developed to diagnose cytomegalovirus status using the catalog of TCR beta chain sequences. TCRdb mirrors the immuneACCESS table, restricted to in-frame sequences. Some clones are absent from its copies; in checked studies, under half trace to an unresolved V gene, and the reason for the others is unknown. That table supplies the V and J calls and clone size; D and trimming were determined from the DNA. This sample gives approximately 150,000 clones in total; about 87% of them show up just once. The top ten clones comprise under 5% of the sample. Donors formed part of the validation cohort, which comprised approximately 130 subjects and was distinct from the first cohort of several hundred subjects.

Rearrangement joined TRBV7-9 to TRBJ1-1; the best D guess is TRBD1, with 6 bases matching. The sequenced material came from PBMCs. The origin of this receptor is a young man in good health and CMV-seropositive. The bases are TGTGCCAGCAGCATGCTGACAGGCCGGAACACTGAAGCTTTCTTT. It codes for CASSMLTGRNTEAFF.